The entry below describes one T cell receptor (beta chain). CDR3 length: 13 residues. V lost 11 bases, J lost 2 bases, and 14 bases lay in between. Germline-derived CDR1 and CDR2 are SNHLY and FYNNEI. The data stem from a study of blood T cell repertoires in COVID-19. The overall study: From T cells, B-cell-depleted T cells, or PBMCs came the material, which was cDNA or gDNA.

This table comes from immunoSEQ multiplex PCR, and its TCRdb copy is limited to in-frame clones, with some not included. The sample contains a few hundred thousand clones, around 86% of which appear only once. Participants were aged roughly 18 to 89 years, lived in roughly 23 US areas, and enrolled virtually. Cohorts were assigned according to the clinical history that participants reported. Recovered participants had two consecutive negative NP/OP PCR tests, healthcare professional clearance, or symptom resolution. The TCR originated in a man aged 25 to 40 who had recovered from COVID-19. Sequences were obtained from PBMCs or T cells enriched from blood (not recorded which). The chain has TRBV2 and TRBJ2-3, with D tentatively TRBD1 (5 bases). The CDR3 coding sequence is TGTGCCGTAACAGGTTCCTACACAGATACGCAGTATTTT. This sequence encodes CAVTGSYTDTQYF.